This T cell receptor beta chain was documented in a study of radiotherapy plus CTLA-4 blockade in lung cancer. The CDR3 has 13 residues. The germline V gene has CDR1 KGHSH and CDR2 LQKENI. With 7 bases removed from V and 0 bases from J, the gap between germline ends came to 7 bases. TCRdb keeps only in-frame clones here, not all; method: immunoSEQ multiplex PCR. The sample shows fewer than 70,000 clones, around three quarters of them seen only once. This receptor was identified in a human donor with non-small cell lung cancer who had a complete response to radiotherapy plus ipilimumab. The specimen comprised peripheral blood, sampled from a patient treated with radiotherapy plus ipilimumab. The genes are TRBV18 and TRBJ2-1; D gene uncertain. CDR3 bases: TGTGCCAGCTTCGGAAGCTCCTACAATGAGCAGTTCTTC. It is translated as CASFGSSYNEQFF.